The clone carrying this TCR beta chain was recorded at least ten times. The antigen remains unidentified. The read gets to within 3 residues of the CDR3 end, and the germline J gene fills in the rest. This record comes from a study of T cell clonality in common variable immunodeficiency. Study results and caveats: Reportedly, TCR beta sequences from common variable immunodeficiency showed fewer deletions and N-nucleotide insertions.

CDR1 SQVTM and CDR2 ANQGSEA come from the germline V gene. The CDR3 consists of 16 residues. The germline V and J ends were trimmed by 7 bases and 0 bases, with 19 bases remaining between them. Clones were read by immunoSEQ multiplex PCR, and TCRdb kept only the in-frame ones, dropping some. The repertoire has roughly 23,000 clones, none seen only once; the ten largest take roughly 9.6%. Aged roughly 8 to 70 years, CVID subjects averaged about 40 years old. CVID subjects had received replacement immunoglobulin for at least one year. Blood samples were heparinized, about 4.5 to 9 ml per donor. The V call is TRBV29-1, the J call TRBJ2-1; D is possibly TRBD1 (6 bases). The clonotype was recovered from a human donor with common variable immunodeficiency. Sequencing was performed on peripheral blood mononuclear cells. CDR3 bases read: TGCAGCGCCCGAACCGGACAGTCGAGCTCCTACAATGAG. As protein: CSARTGQSSSYNE. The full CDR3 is CSARTGQSSSYNEQFF.